What follows are 15 T cell receptor beta chains derived from one specimen sequenced in a study of vaccination effects on CD4 cells after COVID-19 (dated by TCRdb to 2022 to 2024). Their cognate antigens are unknown. To identify antigen-specific CD4+ T cell clonotypes by their expansion, the ViraFEST assay first stimulated PBMC with viral peptide pools and then applied TCR sequencing. After 10 to 11 days of culture, CD4+ T cells were isolated with the EasySep CD4+ T cell isolation kit. Each participant got two doses of an mRNA SARS-CoV-2 vaccine, either BNT162b2 or mRNA-1273. The method behind the library was the immunoSEQ multiplex PCR assay. Drawn from immuneACCESS, this table holds only the in-frame rearrangements with V and J called that TCRdb kept. Clones are partly lost; checked studies trace under half to an unresolved V gene and leave the rest unexplained. This sample comprises about 28,000 clones, more than 60% of them detected only once. Roughly 10% of the sample is held by the ten biggest clonotypes.

Sequenced material: CD4+ T cells from PBMCs cultured with HCoV-NL63 spike peptides, taken after COVID-19 vaccination. What this sample's cell subset or site label stands for: HCoV-NL63 spike overlapping peptide pool stimulation. These receptor sequences come from a human donor who received a COVID-19 vaccine.

The CDR3 DNA reads TGCGCCAGCAGCTTGGAACTAGCGGCGGGAGGAGATACGCAGTATTTT. It specifies CASSLELAAGGDTQYF. The chain combines TRBV5-1 with TRBJ2-3; 8 bases map to TRBD2. This CDR3 has 16 residues. Losses at the gene ends were 0 bases for V and 5 bases for J; bases not matched to a gene: 8. From germline, CDR1 is SGHRS and CDR2 YFSETQ.

DNA for the CDR3: TGCGCCAGCAGCTCGGACAGGGAAGGGTTGAACACTGAAGCTTTCTTT. This gives the protein CASSSDREGLNTEAFF. V is TRBV5-1 and J is TRBJ1-1; 8 nucleotides align to TRBD1. Germline-derived CDR1 and CDR2 are SGHRS and YFSETQ. CDR3 length: 16 amino acids. V trimming: 3 bases; J trimming: 0 bases; junction bases outside the gene matches: 7.

The chain combines TRBV3-1 (or the pseudogene TRBV3-2) with TRBJ2-3; D is unresolved. This CDR3 comprises 14 residues. The germline CDR1 and CDR2 sequences are LGHDT and YNNKEL (reference sequence). Trimming removed 4 bases at V and 10 bases at J, with 18 bases between. In DNA, the CDR3 is TGTGCCAGCAGCCCCCACCAGGACCCACGGGCGCAGTATTTT. This codes for CASSPHQDPRAQYF.

The chain joins TRBV2 to TRBJ1-5; D is uncertain. This CDR3 has 15 amino acids. Germline V gives CDR1 SNHLY, CDR2 FYNNEI. Trimming pared 7 bases from V and 4 bases from J, leaving 17 bases between. The CDR3 DNA is TGTGCCAGCACCAAAGAGAGGGCCGGGAATCAGCCCCAGCATTTT. This sequence encodes CASTKERAGNQPQHF. Complete variable domain (other parts from reference TRBV2 and TRBJ1-5): EPEVTQTPSHQVTQMGQEVILRCVPISNHLYFYWYRQILGQKVEFLVSFYNNEISEKSEIFDDQFSVERPDGSNFTLKIRSTKLEDSAMYFCASTKERAGNQPQHFGDGTRLSIL.

This chain links TRBV25-1 with TRBJ1-4; D ambiguous. With 3 bases removed from V and 4 bases from J, the gap between germline ends came to 6 bases. Germline V lookup: CDR1 MGHDK, CDR2 SYGVNS. The CDR3 is 13 residues long. For the CDR3, the DNA is TGTGCCAGCAGTGACACGCTTAATGAAAAACTGTTTTTT. This codes for CASSDTLNEKLFF. Variable domain in full (rest from reference TRBV25-1 and TRBJ1-4): EADIYQTPRYLVIGTGKKITLECSQTMGHDKMYWYQQDPGMELHLIHYSYGVNSTEKGDLSSESTVSRIRTEHFPLTLESARPSHTSQYLCASSDTLNEKLFFGSGTQLSVL.

The chain recombines TRBV6-5 with TRBJ2-7, with D perhaps assigned TRBD1 or TRBD2 (5 bases each). CDR1 is MNHEY, CDR2 SVGAGI, per germline. The CDR3 covers 15 residues. V was pared by 6 bases and J by 3 bases, with 18 bases between. Here the CDR3 reads CASRTNRDPIYEQYF. DNA for the CDR3: TGTGCCAGCAGAACCAACCGGGACCCCATCTACGAGCAGTACTTC.

V and J are TRBV3-1 (or the pseudogene TRBV3-2) and TRBJ1-1; TRBD1 matches 7 bases. Unmatched junction bases numbered 5, after V lost 1 base and J lost 12 bases. Per the germline V gene, CDR1 is LGHDT and CDR2 is YNNKEL (reference sequence). The length of the CDR3 is 12 residues. The CDR3 loop reads CASSQGQGGTFF. Here the CDR3 DNA reads TGTGCCAGCAGCCAAGGACAGGGTGGAACTTTCTTT.

The V gene is TRBV7-9, the J gene TRBJ2-5; D is uncertain. Trimming shortened V by 6 bases and J by 1 base, and 9 bases separated the two germline ends. This CDR3 is 13 amino acids long. Germline CDR1 is SEHNR and CDR2 is FQNEAQ (reference sequence). The CDR3 loop reads CASRGGSQETQYF. The CDR3 DNA sequence: TGTGCCAGCAGGGGTGGCAGCCAAGAGACCCAGTACTTC.

Regarding this clone: An end of the junction differs from the germline gene, which may be a read error. This chain connects TRBV6-5 to TRBJ1-2; 9 nucleotides line up with TRBD1. In germline, CDR1 is MNHEY, CDR2 SVGAGI. The CDR3 is made up of 14 amino acids. The CDR3 is CASSYLTGGAVTFF. The CDR3 DNA reads as TGTGCCAGCAGTTACCTAACAGGGGGCGCGGTCACCTTCTTC.

The rearrangement uses TRBV6-2 or TRBV6-3 and TRBJ1-2; 7 nucleotides align to TRBD1. J was trimmed by 8 bases and V by 6 bases; bases with no gene match: 27. The CDR3 totals 19 residues. Germline CDR1 reads MNHEY; CDR2 reads SVGEGT. The CDR3 coding sequence is TGTGCCAGCAGCACCTGGGACAGTAGGGTCGAAAGATTGGCTATGGGCTACACCTTC. Encoded protein: CASSTWDSRVERLAMGYTF.

This clone occurred once. This sequence joins TRBV23-1 and TRBJ1-3; D is uncertain. Being an ORF, TRBV23-1 has a function that is uncertain. V was clipped by 4 bases and J by 0 bases, with 19 bases between them. CDR3 length equals 18 residues. CDR3 coding DNA: TGCGCCAGCAGTCCCGACCGGGTGGAGGTAGACTCTGGAAACACCATATATTTT. Translating it yields CASSPDRVEVDSGNTIYF.

The chain employs TRBV10-3 and TRBJ1-5; D perhaps matches TRBD1 (6 bases). Per germline, CDR1 ENHRY and CDR2 SYGVKD. Between the trimmed V and J ends, which lost 2 bases and 3 bases, there was a span of 20 bases. The CDR3 covers 18 residues. The CDR3 sequence is CAISEARGGSGVNQPQHF. The CDR3 nucleotides read TGTGCCATCAGTGAGGCGAGGGGGGGCTCGGGGGTCAATCAGCCCCAGCATTTT.

The rearrangement joins TRBV18 to TRBJ1-1, with 7 bases aligning to TRBD1. Germline V gives CDR1 KGHSH, CDR2 LQKENI. This CDR3 is 13 amino acids long. V lost 5 bases, J lost 1 base, and 1 base stayed unmatched. CDR3 loop: CASSGTANTEAFF. CDR3 in DNA: TGTGCCAGCTCAGGGACAGCGAACACTGAAGCTTTCTTT.

This clone was seen more than once but under ten times. The chain uses TRBV5-4 and TRBJ2-1, with D unresolved. The CDR3 consists of 15 residues. CDR1 is SGHNT and CDR2 is YYREEE in the germline V gene (reference sequence). Trimming pared 1 base from V and 8 bases from J, leaving 16 bases between. The CDR3 region is CASSLWLLEWDEQFF. The CDR3 nucleotides are TGTGCCAGCAGCTTGTGGCTCCTAGAATGGGATGAGCAGTTCTTC.

This chain connects TRBV1 to TRBJ2-2; no check of the table's D call, TRBD2, against the DNA was made. TRBV1 is a pseudogene. This CDR3 spans 15 amino acids. The CDR3 loop reads CTSSRTGVDTGELFF. The CDR3 coding sequence is TGCACCAGCAGCCGAACGGGAGTAGACACCGGGGAGCTGTTTTTT.